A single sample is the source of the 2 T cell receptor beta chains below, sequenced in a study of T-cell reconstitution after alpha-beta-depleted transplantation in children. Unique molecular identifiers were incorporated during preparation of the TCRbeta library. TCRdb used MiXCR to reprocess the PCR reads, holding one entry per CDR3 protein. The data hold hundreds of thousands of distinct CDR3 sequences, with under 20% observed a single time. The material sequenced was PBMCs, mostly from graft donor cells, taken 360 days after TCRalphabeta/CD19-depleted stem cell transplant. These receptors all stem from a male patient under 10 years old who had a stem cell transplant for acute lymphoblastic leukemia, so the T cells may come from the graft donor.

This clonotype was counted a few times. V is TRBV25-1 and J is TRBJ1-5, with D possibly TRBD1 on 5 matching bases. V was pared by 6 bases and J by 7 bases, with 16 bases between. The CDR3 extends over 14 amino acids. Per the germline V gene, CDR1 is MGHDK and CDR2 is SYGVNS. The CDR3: CASSPTQGGQPQHF. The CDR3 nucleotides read TGTGCCAGCAGCCCCACCCAGGGAGGGCAGCCCCAGCATTTT. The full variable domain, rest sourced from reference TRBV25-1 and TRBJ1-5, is EADIYQTPRYLVIGTGKKITLECSQTMGHDKMYWYQQDPGMELHLIHYSYGVNSTEKGDLSSESTVSRIRTEHFPLTLESARPSHTSQYLCASSPTQGGQPQHFGDGTRLSIL.

This CDR3 is CATSKGQAPPNEKLFF. CDR3 coding DNA: TGTGCCACCAGCAAGGGACAGGCTCCCCCTAATGAAAAACTGTTTTTT. The chain is built from TRBV15 and TRBJ1-4; 8 nucleotides align to TRBD1. V lost 4 bases to trimming and J lost 3 bases; unmatched junction nucleotides: 7. CDR3 length: 16 amino acids. Per germline, CDR1 LNHNV and CDR2 YYDKDF (reference sequence). Using reference TRBV15 and TRBJ1-4 for the parts outside the CDR3, the full variable domain is DAMVIQNPRYQVTQFGKPVTLSCSQTLNHNVMYWYQQKSSQAPKLLFHYYDKDFNNEADTPDNFQSRRPNTSFCFLDIRSPGLGDTAMYLCATSKGQAPPNEKLFFGSGTQLSVL.